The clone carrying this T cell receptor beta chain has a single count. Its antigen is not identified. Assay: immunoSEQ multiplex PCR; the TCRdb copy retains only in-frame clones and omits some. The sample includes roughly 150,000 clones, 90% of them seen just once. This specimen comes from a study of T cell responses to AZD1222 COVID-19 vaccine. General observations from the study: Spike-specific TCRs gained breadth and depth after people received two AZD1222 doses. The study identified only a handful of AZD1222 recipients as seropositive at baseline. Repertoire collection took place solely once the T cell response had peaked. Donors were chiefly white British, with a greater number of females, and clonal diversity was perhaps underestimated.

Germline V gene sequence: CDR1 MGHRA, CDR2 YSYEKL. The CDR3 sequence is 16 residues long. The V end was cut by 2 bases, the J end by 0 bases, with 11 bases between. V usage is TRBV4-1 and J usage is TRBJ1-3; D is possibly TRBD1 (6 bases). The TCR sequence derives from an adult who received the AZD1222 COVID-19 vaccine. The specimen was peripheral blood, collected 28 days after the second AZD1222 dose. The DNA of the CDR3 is TGCGCCAGCAGCCAAACCCAGGGGATCTCTGGAAACACCATATATTTT. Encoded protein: CASSQTQGISGNTIYF.